This T cell receptor (beta chain) stems from a study of blood T cell repertoires in COVID-19. About the research overall: Researchers got acute and convalescent COVID-19 samples from the United States, Italy and Spain. In each case, the material was cDNA or gDNA derived from T cells, B-cell-depleted T cells, or PBMCs.

As handled by the study authors: Cell counts per sample came from amplifying reference gene primers. TCRdb's table, derived via immunoSEQ multiplex PCR, lists solely in-frame clones and lacks some. The V and J calls and clone size come from that table; D and trimming were worked out from the DNA. This repertoire shows about 150,000 clones, roughly 80% found once; its top ten account for around 0.62%. In germline, CDR1 is SEHNR, CDR2 FQNEAQ (reference sequence). The CDR3 length is 14 residues. V was shortened by 5 bases and J by 11 bases, with 18 bases between the two germline ends. This chain joins TRBV7-9 and TRBJ1-4, with TRBD1 as a possible D gene (5 bases). The sample comprised peripheral blood. The source is a man aged 55 to 70 with acute or convalescent COVID-19. The CDR3 DNA is TGTGCCAGCAGCCCCCCGGGACTCGAATTGAAACTGTTTTTT. It codes for CASSPPGLELKLFF.